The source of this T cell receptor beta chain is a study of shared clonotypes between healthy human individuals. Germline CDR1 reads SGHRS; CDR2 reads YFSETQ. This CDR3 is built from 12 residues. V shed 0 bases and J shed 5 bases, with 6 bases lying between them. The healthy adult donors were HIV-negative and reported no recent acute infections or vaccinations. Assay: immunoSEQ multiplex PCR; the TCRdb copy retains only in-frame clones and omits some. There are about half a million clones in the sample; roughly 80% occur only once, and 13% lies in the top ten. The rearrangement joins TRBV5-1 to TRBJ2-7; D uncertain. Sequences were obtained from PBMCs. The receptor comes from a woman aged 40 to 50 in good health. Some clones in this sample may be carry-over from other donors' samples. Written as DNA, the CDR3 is TGCGCCAGCAGCTTGGAACGCCACGAGCAGTACTTC. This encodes CASSLERHEQYF.